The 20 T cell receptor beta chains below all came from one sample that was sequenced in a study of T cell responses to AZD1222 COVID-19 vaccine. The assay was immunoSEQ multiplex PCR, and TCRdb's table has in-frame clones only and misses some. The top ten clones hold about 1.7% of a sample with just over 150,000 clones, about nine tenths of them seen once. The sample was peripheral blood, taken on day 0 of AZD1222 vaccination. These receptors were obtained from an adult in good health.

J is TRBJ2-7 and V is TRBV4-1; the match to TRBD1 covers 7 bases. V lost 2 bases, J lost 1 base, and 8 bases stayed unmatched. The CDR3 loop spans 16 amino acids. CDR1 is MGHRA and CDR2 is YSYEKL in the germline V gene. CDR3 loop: CASSQFVDRVSYEQYF. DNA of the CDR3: TGCGCCAGCAGCCAATTTGTCGACAGGGTGTCCTACGAGCAGTACTTC.

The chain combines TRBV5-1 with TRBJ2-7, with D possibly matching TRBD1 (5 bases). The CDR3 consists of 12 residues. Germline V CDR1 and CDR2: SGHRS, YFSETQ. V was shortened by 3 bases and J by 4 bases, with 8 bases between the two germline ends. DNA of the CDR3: TGCGCCAGCAGCTCTCAGGGATACGAGCAGTACTTC. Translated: CASSSQGYEQYF. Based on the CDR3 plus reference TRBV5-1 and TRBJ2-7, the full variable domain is KAGVTQTPRYLIKTRGQQVTLSCSPISGHRSVSWYQQTPGQGLQFLFEYFSETQRNKGNFPGRFSGRQFSNSRSEMNVSTLELGDSALYLCASSSQGYEQYFGPGTRLTVT.

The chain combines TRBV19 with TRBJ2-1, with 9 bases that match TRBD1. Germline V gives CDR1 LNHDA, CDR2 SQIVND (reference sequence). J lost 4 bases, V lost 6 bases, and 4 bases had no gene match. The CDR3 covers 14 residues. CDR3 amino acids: CASSPGQGYNEQFF. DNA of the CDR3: TGTGCCAGTAGCCCGGGACAGGGTTACAATGAGCAGTTCTTC.

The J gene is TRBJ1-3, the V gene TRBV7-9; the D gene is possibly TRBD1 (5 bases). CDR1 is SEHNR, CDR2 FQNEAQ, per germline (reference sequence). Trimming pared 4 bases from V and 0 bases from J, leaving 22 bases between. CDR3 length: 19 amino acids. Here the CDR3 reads CASSSALGGGRISGNTIYF. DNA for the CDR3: TGTGCCAGCAGCTCGGCTCTTGGGGGTGGTAGAATCTCTGGAAACACCATATATTTT.

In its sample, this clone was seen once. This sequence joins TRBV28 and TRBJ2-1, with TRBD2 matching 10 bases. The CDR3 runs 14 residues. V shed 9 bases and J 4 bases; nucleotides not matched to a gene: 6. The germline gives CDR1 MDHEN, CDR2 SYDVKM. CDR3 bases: TGTGCCAGTCTACCGGGACTAGCGTACAATGAGCAGTTCTTC. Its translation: CASLPGLAYNEQFF.

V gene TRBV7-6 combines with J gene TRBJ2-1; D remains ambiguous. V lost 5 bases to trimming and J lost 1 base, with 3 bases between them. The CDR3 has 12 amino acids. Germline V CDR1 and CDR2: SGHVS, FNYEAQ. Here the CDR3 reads CASSQSYNEQFF. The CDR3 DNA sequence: TGTGCCAGCAGCCAGTCCTACAATGAGCAGTTCTTC. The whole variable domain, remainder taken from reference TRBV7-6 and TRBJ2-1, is GAGVSQSPRYKVTKRGQDVALRCDPISGHVSLYWYRQALGQGPEFLTYFNYEAQQDKSGLPNDRFSAERPEGSISTLTIQRTEQRDSAMYRCASSQSYNEQFFGPGTRLTVL.

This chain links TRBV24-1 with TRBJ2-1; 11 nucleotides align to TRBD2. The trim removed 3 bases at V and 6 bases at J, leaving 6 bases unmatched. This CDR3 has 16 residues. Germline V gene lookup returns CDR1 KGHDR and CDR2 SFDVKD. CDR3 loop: CATSDNGSGRGNEQFF. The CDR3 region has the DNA TGTGCCACCAGTGATAATGGTAGCGGGAGGGGCAATGAGCAGTTCTTC.

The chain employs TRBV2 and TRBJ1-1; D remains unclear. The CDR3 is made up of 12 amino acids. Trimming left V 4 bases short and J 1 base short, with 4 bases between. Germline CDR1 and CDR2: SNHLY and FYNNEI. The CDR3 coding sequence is TGTGCCAGCAGTGTACGGAACACTGAAGCTTTCTTT. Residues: CASSVRNTEAFF. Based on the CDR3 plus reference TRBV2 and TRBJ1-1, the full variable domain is EPEVTQTPSHQVTQMGQEVILRCVPISNHLYFYWYRQILGQKVEFLVSFYNNEISEKSEIFDDQFSVERPDGSNFTLKIRSTKLEDSAMYFCASSVRNTEAFFGQGTRLTVV.

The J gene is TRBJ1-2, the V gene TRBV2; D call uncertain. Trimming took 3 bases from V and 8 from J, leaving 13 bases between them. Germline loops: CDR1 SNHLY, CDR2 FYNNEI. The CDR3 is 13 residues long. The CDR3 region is CASSDDLPYGYTF. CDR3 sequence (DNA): TGTGCCAGCAGTGACGACCTCCCCTACGGCTACACCTTC.

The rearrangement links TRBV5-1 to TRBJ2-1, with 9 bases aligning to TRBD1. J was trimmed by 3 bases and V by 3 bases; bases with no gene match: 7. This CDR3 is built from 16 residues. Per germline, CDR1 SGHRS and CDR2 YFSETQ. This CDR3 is CASSSPGQGYYNEQFF. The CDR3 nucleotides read TGCGCCAGCAGCTCCCCGGGACAGGGTTACTACAATGAGCAGTTCTTC.

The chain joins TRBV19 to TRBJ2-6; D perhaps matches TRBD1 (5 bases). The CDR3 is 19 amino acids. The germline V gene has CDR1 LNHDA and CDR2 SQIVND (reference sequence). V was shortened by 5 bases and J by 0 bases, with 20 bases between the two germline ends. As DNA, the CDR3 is TGTGCCAGTAGTGCCGGACATGTCCTTACCAGCTCTGGGGCCAACGTCCTGACTTTC. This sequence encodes CASSAGHVLTSSGANVLTF.

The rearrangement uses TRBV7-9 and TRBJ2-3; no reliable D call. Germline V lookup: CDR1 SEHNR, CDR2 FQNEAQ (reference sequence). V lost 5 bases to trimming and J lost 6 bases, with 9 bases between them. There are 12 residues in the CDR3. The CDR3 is CASSATLDTQYF. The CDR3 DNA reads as TGTGCCAGCAGCGCAACGTTGGATACGCAGTATTTT.

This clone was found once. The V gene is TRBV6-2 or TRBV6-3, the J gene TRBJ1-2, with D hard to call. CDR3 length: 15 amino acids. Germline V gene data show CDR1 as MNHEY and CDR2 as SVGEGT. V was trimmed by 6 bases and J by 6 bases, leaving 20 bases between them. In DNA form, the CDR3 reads TGTGCCAGCAGCTTCGCGAACCTTCGAAGAGATGGCTACACCTTC. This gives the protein CASSFANLRRDGYTF.

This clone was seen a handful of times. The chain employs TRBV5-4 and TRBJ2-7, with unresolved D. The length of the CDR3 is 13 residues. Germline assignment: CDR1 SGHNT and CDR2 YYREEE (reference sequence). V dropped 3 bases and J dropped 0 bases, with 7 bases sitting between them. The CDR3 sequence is CASSSTPSYEQYF. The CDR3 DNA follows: TGTGCCAGCAGCTCGACTCCCTCCTACGAGCAGTACTTC. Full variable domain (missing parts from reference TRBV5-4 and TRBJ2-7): ETGVTQSPTHLIKTRGQQVTLRCSSQSGHNTVSWYQQALGQGPQFIFQYYREEENGRGNFPPRFSGLQFPNYSSELNVNALELDDSALYLCASSSTPSYEQYFGPGTRLTVT.

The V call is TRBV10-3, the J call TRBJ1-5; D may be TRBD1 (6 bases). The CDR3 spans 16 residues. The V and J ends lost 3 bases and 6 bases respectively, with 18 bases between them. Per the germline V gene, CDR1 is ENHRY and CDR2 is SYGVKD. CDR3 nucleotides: TGTGCCATCAGTGACACCGGGACAAAGCAGGGTCAGCCCCAGCATTTT. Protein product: CAISDTGTKQGQPQHF.

CDR3 sequence (DNA): TGTGCCAGCAGCCAATTAAGAACAGGTGGGAACACTGAAGCTTTCTTT. Residues: CASSQLRTGGNTEAFF. The gene calls are TRBV4-2 and TRBJ1-1, with a possible D match to TRBD1 (5 bases). This CDR3 has 16 amino acids. The germline gives CDR1 LGHNA, CDR2 YNFKEQ. The ends were cut back, 2 bases at V and 1 base at J, with 14 bases in the middle.

CDR3 in amino acids: CASSGRSSYTEAFF. The CDR3 DNA reads as TGTGCCAGCAGCGGCCGATCTTCTTACACTGAAGCTTTCTTT. J is TRBJ1-1 and V is TRBV7-2, with D unresolved. Trimming removed 5 bases at V and 3 bases at J, with 13 bases between. The CDR3 runs 14 residues. The V gene's germline CDR1 is SGHTA and CDR2 FQGNSA.

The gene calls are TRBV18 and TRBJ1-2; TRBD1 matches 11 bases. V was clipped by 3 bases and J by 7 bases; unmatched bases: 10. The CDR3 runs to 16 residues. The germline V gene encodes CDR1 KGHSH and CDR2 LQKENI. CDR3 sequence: CASSPPVGTGGSGYTF. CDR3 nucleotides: TGTGCCAGCTCACCTCCGGTTGGGACAGGGGGTTCTGGCTACACCTTC.

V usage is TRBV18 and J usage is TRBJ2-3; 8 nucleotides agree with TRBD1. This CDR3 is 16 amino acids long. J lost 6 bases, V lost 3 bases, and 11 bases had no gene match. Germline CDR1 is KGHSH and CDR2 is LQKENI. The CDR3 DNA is TGTGCCAGCTCACCGGACAGGGTGAGATCGCCGGATACGCAGTATTTT. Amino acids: CASSPDRVRSPDTQYF.

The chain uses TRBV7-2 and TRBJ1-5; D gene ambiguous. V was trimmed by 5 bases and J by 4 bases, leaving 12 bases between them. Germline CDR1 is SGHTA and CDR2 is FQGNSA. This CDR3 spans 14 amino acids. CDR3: CASSPAGGNQPQHF. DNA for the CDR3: TGTGCCAGCAGCCCCGCAGGAGGGAATCAGCCCCAGCATTTT.